One and the same sample provided the 14 T cell receptor beta chains below, sequenced in a study of persistence of HIV-infected CD4 T cells. Cells were stimulated nonspecifically with anti-CD3/anti-CD28 magnetic beads. Responding CD4+ T cells were sorted by upregulation of both CD40 ligand and CD69. Antigens of these TCRs are unknown. This was the immunoSEQ version 4 assay in survey mode. TCRdb keeps only in-frame clones here, not all; method: immunoSEQ multiplex PCR. The sample has 40,000 to 60,000 clones, over 80% seen once. The source was CD4+ T cells sorted from PBMCs after approximately 18-hour stimulation, collected from a patient who received antiretroviral therapy. Receptors were obtained from an adult woman with HIV who was CMV-seropositive.

This chain joins TRBV18 and TRBJ1-1; 7 nucleotides agree with TRBD1. After removal of 3 bases from V and 1 base from J, the junction contained 5 bases not matched to a gene. The CDR3 runs to 15 residues. Germline V gene lookup returns CDR1 KGHSH and CDR2 LQKENI. This CDR3 is CASSPTGQTNTEAFF. The CDR3 region has the DNA TGTGCCAGCTCACCTACGGGACAGACGAACACTGAAGCTTTCTTT.

The chain joins TRBV7-8 to TRBJ2-2, with TRBD2 matching 7 bases. Trimming at V came to 1 base and at J to 1 base, leaving 12 bases not matched to a gene. The CDR3 has 19 residues. The germline gives CDR1 SGHVS, CDR2 FQNEAQ. The CDR3 DNA reads TGTGCCAGCAGCTTAGGAGGCCTTGGGGTAGCGGGGAACACCGGGGAGCTGTTTTTT. This sequence encodes CASSLGGLGVAGNTGELFF.

This clone was detected once. This chain joins TRBV18 and TRBJ1-2; D not certain. The CDR3 is made up of 16 amino acids. Trimming removed 0 bases from V and 6 bases from J, with 17 bases in between. The V gene's germline CDR1 is KGHSH and CDR2 LQKENI. The CDR3 sequence: CASSPPNDPKRDGYTF. In nucleotides, the CDR3 is TGTGCCAGCTCACCACCTAACGACCCGAAACGAGATGGCTACACCTTC.

The chain couples TRBV29-1 to TRBJ1-3; weak D call: TRBD1 (5 bases). Germline CDR1 and CDR2: SQVTM and ANQGSEA. The V and J ends lost 4 bases and 2 bases respectively, with 12 bases between them. The CDR3 consists of 14 residues. In nucleotides, the CDR3 is TGCAGCGTTGGAGCTGGGGGGGCTGGAAACACCATATATTTT. Its translation is CSVGAGGAGNTIYF.

This chain links TRBV14 with TRBJ1-3; no clear D gene. There are 15 residues in the CDR3. Trimming took off 5 bases at V and 2 bases at J, with 13 bases between the two ends. Germline V CDR1 and CDR2: SGHDN, FVKESK. The CDR3 sequence: CASSNTRGAGNTIYF. The DNA for the CDR3 is TGTGCCAGCAGCAATACTCGTGGTGCTGGAAACACCATATATTTT.

The chain uses TRBV6-5 and TRBJ1-1, with D tentatively TRBD1 (5 bases). In germline, CDR1 is MNHEY, CDR2 SVGAGI. The CDR3 covers 15 residues. The V end lost 0 bases, the J end lost 0 bases, and 8 bases lay between the germline ends. In DNA, the CDR3 is TGTGCCAGCAGTTACTCATCAGGGATGAACACTGAAGCTTTCTTT. Translation: CASSYSSGMNTEAFF.

The CDR3 DNA reads as TGTGCCAGCAGCATAGGACTAGCGGGCCACACAGATACGCAGTATTTT. It encodes CASSIGLAGHTDTQYF. The chain employs TRBV9 and TRBJ2-3; the match to TRBD2 covers 11 bases. This CDR3 comprises 16 residues. In germline, CDR1 is SGDLS, CDR2 YYNGEE. Trimming took 4 bases from V and 2 from J; bases not matched to a gene: 6.

The CDR3 region is CASSPWTGVGQPQHF. The DNA of the CDR3 is TGTGCCAGCAGCCCATGGACAGGGGTGGGTCAGCCCCAGCATTTT. The V gene is TRBV5-6, the J gene TRBJ1-5; 9 nucleotides align to TRBD1. The J segment lost 6 bases and the V segment lost 4 bases, leaving 8 bases of the junction unmatched. Germline V lookup: CDR1 SGHDT, CDR2 YYEEEE. The CDR3 spans 15 residues.

The rearrangement links TRBV4-1 to TRBJ1-3; tentatively, D is TRBD1 (6 bases). CDR1 is MGHRA, CDR2 YSYEKL, per germline. The CDR3 is 18 residues long. The ends were cut back, 1 base at V and 0 bases at J, with 16 bases in the middle. The CDR3 DNA reads TGCGCCAGCAGCCAAGCAGGGGTAAAGGGGTTCTCTGGAAACACCATATATTTT. As protein: CASSQAGVKGFSGNTIYF.

The rearrangement joins TRBV21-1 to TRBJ2-4. TRBV21-1 is classified as a pseudogene. CDR3 length: 17 residues. The CDR3 loop is CASSTWGAGRGKNIQYF. Here the CDR3 DNA reads TGTGCCAGCAGCACCTGGGGGGCCGGTCGGGGCAAAAACATTCAGTACTTC.

The rearrangement uses TRBV29-1 and TRBJ2-1; the match to TRBD1 covers 7 bases. The germline gives CDR1 SQVTM, CDR2 ANQGSEA. The CDR3 runs 15 residues. The V gene end was trimmed by 3 bases and the J gene end by 3 bases; junction bases not matched to a gene: 8. DNA for the CDR3: TGCAGCGTTGACCACGACAGGGCCTACTACAATGAGCAGTTCTTC. This codes for CSVDHDRAYYNEQFF.

In DNA form, the CDR3 reads TGTGCCTGGGATCTTTTCGAGACCCAGTACTTC. It encodes CAWDLFETQYF. The chain employs TRBV30 and TRBJ2-5; D not resolved. The CDR3 totals 11 residues. V shed 5 bases and J shed 5 bases, with 9 bases lying between them. Germline loops: CDR1 GTSNPN, CDR2 SVGIG (reference sequence).

The genes are TRBV6-1 and TRBJ1-2; D is possibly TRBD1 (5 bases). The CDR3 runs 15 residues. V gave up 2 bases and J gave up 2 bases, with 12 bases separating them. The germline gives CDR1 MNHNS, CDR2 SASEGT. This chain's CDR3 is CASSESVGGNYGYTF. The CDR3 DNA reads as TGTGCCAGCAGTGAAAGTGTGGGGGGAAACTATGGCTACACCTTC.

The genes are TRBV6-5 and TRBJ1-1; possibly TRBD1 for D (5 bases). Trimming cost V 2 bases and J 3 bases, with 7 bases left between them. Germline-derived CDR1 and CDR2 are MNHEY and SVGAGI. The CDR3 loop spans 13 amino acids. The CDR3 nucleotides read TGTGCCAGCAGTTACCGAGGGGACACTGAAGCTTTCTTT. Translated, it gives CASSYRGDTEAFF.